A single sample gave rise to the 7 T cell receptor beta chains below, sequenced in a study of cytomegalovirus exposure and HLA in healthy donors. It was with 60 Vbeta and 13 Jbeta primers that the PCR ran. Profiling relied on immunoSEQ multiplex PCR, and the TCRdb table lists in-frame clones only, not all of them. The sample has about 170,000 clones, around 80% seen once. Sequencing was performed on PBMCs. The source is a woman aged 45-59 years in good health and CMV-seropositive.

Comment on this clone: Different DNA sequences within this sample yield the same CDR3. The J gene is TRBJ2-5, the V gene TRBV10-3; D might be TRBD2 (5 bases). This CDR3 contains 12 residues. The V end lost 2 bases, the J end lost 5 bases, and 6 bases lay between the germline ends. Looked up from germline, CDR1 is ENHRY and CDR2 is SYGVKD. CDR3 DNA sequence: TGTGCCATCAGTGAGGGCGGGGAGACCCAGTACTTC. Translating it yields CAISEGGETQYF.

The chain carries TRBV7-3 and TRBJ2-3, with D perhaps TRBD2 (5 bases). V was trimmed by 4 bases and J by 2 bases, leaving 13 bases between them. There are 15 residues in the CDR3. Germline V CDR1 and CDR2: SGHTA, FQGTGA. CDR3 nucleotide sequence: TGTGCCAGCAGCTCCCTAGCCGACCACACAGATACGCAGTATTTT. Protein product: CASSSLADHTDTQYF.

V gene TRBV2 combines with J gene TRBJ2-1, with TRBD2 matching over 7 bases. V shed 5 bases and J 8 bases; nucleotides not matched to a gene: 12. The CDR3 is made up of 15 amino acids. Germline V gene sequence: CDR1 SNHLY, CDR2 FYNNEI. This CDR3 is CASSLREGLAHEQFF. The CDR3 nucleotides read TGTGCCAGCAGTCTAAGGGAGGGCCTAGCTCATGAGCAGTTCTTC.

The chain links TRBV6-4 to TRBJ1-6; 7 nucleotides agree with TRBD1. This CDR3 region has 20 residues. The J segment lost 0 bases and the V segment lost 5 bases, leaving 16 bases of the junction unmatched. Per the germline V gene, CDR1 is MRHNA and CDR2 is SNTAGT. CDR3 sequence reads: CASSPPRQGTLGSYNSPLHF. The CDR3 DNA is TGTGCCAGCAGTCCCCCCCGACAGGGAACTTTGGGCTCCTATAATTCACCCCTCCACTTT.

The rearrangement joins TRBV30 to TRBJ2-1; 9 nucleotides agree with TRBD2. Per the germline V gene, CDR1 is GTSNPN and CDR2 is SVGIG (reference sequence). V gave up 0 bases and J gave up 8 bases; unmatched junction bases: 8. The CDR3 runs 15 residues. The CDR3 DNA reads TGTGCCTGGAGTGTAGCTGCGGGGGGGCTGGATGAGCAGTTCTTC. Amino acid sequence: CAWSVAAGGLDEQFF.

V is TRBV9 and J is TRBJ2-7, with D perhaps TRBD2 (5 bases). The CDR3 is 15 residues long. The V end lost 0 bases, the J end lost 4 bases, and 14 bases lay between the germline ends. Germline V lookup: CDR1 SGDLS, CDR2 YYNGEE. CDR3: CASSVGSAVQYEQYF. Written as DNA, the CDR3 is TGTGCCAGCAGCGTAGGGTCAGCGGTCCAATACGAGCAGTACTTC.

The V call is TRBV29-1, the J call TRBJ2-1; the match to TRBD1 covers 7 bases. With 7 bases clipped from V and 3 bases from J, the junction kept 6 bases outside the gene matches. The CDR3 contains 13 residues. Germline assignment: CDR1 SQVTM and CDR2 ANQGSEA. The CDR3 region has the DNA TGCAGCGGCCTCCGGGACAGCTACAATGAGCAGTTCTTC. This translates into CSGLRDSYNEQFF.